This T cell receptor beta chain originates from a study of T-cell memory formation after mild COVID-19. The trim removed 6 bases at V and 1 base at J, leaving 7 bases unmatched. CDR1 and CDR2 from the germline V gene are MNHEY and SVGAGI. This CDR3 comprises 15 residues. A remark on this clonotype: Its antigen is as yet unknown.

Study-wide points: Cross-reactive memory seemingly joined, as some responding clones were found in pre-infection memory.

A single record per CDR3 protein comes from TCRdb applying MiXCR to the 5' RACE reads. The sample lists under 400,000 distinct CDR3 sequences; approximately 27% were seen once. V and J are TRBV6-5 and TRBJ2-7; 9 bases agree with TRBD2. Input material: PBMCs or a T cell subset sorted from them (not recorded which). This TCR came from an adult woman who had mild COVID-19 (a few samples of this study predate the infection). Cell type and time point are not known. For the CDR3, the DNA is TGTGCCAGCAGACCGGGACTAGCCTGGTCCTACGAGCAGTACTTC. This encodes CASRPGLAWSYEQYF.